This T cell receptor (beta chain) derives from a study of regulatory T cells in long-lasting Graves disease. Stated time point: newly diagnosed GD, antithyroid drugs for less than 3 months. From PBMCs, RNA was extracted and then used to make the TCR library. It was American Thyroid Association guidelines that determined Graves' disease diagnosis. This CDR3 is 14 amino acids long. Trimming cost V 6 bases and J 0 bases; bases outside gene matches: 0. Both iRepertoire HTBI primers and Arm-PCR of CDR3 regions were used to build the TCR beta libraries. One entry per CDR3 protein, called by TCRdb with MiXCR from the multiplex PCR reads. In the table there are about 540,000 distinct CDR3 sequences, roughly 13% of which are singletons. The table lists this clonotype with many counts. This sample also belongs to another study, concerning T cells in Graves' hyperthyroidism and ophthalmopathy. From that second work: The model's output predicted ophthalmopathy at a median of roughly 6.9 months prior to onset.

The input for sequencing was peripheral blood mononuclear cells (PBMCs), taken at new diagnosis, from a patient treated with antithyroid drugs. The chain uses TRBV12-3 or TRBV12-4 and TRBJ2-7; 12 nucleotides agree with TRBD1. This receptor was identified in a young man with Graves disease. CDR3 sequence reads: CASRGQGASYEQYF. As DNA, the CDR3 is TGTGCCAGCAGGGGACAGGGGGCCTCCTACGAGCAGTACTTC.